What follows are 26 T cell receptor beta chains derived from one specimen sequenced in a study of a mutant IDH1 vaccine in newly diagnosed glioma. Time point of the sample: week 35, safety follow-up. With topical imiquimod, each dose of the vaccine consisted of 300 ug of mutant IDH1 20-mer peptide. For these receptors, no antigen is known. Data came from immunoSEQ multiplex PCR; TCRdb stores just in-frame clones and leaves some out. The sample consists of about 32,000 clones, 78% of them appearing once. The sample was PBMCs, taken from a glioma patient whose treatment included an IDH1 peptide vaccine. These receptor sequences come from a middle-aged woman with glioma.

J is TRBJ1-2 and V is TRBV9; D is ambiguous. V lost 3 bases to trimming and J lost 4 bases, with 16 bases between them. The CDR3 is made up of 15 amino acids. Germline CDR1 is SGDLS and CDR2 is YYNGEE. The CDR3 DNA follows: TGTGCCAGCAGCGGCGGGAGACCTGATCGCTATGGCTACACCTTC. Its protein product is CASSGGRPDRYGYTF.

The rearrangement links TRBV5-1 to TRBJ1-2; the D is unclear. There are 11 residues in the CDR3. Trimming shortened V by 4 bases and J by 6 bases, and 7 bases separated the two germline ends. The germline V gene encodes CDR1 SGHRS and CDR2 YFSETQ. The CDR3: CASSPGNGYTF. Here the CDR3 DNA reads TGCGCCAGCAGCCCCGGGAATGGCTACACCTTC.

This clone was found a few times. The chain has TRBV5-1 and TRBJ1-3; a weak D match, TRBD1 (6 bases). The V gene's germline CDR1 is SGHRS and CDR2 YFSETQ. CDR3 size: 15 residues. The V and J ends lost 0 bases and 4 bases respectively, with 11 bases between them. DNA of the CDR3: TGCGCCAGCAGCTTGGCAGACAGGAAGGGAAACACCATATATTTT. Translated: CASSLADRKGNTIYF.

The chain has TRBV6-1 and TRBJ1-5; tentative D call: TRBD1 (5 bases). Germline V gene data show CDR1 as MNHNS and CDR2 as SASEGT. The V and J ends lost 6 bases and 6 bases respectively, with 15 bases between them. The CDR3 sequence is 14 residues long. The CDR3 coding sequence is TGTGCCAGCAGGAGGGACGGGTTGGGTCAGCCCCAGCATTTT. It translates to CASRRDGLGQPQHF.

The chain joins TRBV7-9 to TRBJ1-1; D is undetermined. CDR3 size: 14 residues. Trimming removed 1 base from V and 2 bases from J, with 8 bases in between. Germline CDR1 and CDR2: SEHNR and FQNEAQ (reference sequence). CDR3 sequence: CASSLEGANTEAFF. CDR3 bases: TGTGCCAGCAGCTTAGAGGGAGCTAACACTGAAGCTTTCTTT.

The J gene is TRBJ2-4, the V gene TRBV25-1; 9 positions agree with TRBD1. The length of the CDR3 is 10 residues. Per the germline V gene, CDR1 is MGHDK and CDR2 is SYGVNS. With V trimmed by 8 bases and J by 15 bases, 5 bases remained unmatched. CDR3 residues: CASRGDRVYF. In DNA form, the CDR3 reads TGTGCCAGCCGAGGGGACAGGGTGTACTTC.

A few counts support this clone. This chain joins TRBV7-6 and TRBJ1-1, with a tentative D call TRBD1 (5 bases). The CDR3 has 13 residues. Per germline, CDR1 SGHVS and CDR2 FNYEAQ. V was cut by 1 base and J by 9 bases, with 12 bases left in between. Here the CDR3 DNA reads TGTGCCAGCAGCTTAGGGCAGGGAACACAAGCTTTCTTT. This codes for CASSLGQGTQAFF.

The chain has TRBV29-1 and TRBJ2-3; no clear D gene. The V and J ends lost 6 bases and 1 base respectively, with 5 bases between them. The CDR3 consists of 11 residues. Germline V gives CDR1 SQVTM, CDR2 ANQGSEA. The CDR3: CSVGGTDTQYF. The CDR3 DNA is TGCAGCGTCGGAGGCACAGATACGCAGTATTTT.

The chain joins TRBV7-2 to TRBJ2-3, with D perhaps given as TRBD1 or TRBD2 (5 bases each). The germline CDR1 and CDR2 sequences are SGHTA and FQGNSA. There are 14 residues in the CDR3. Trimming cost V 3 bases and J 5 bases, with 12 bases left between them. For the CDR3, the DNA is TGTGCCAGCAGCTTGGGGCGGGCCGTAGATACGCAGTATTTT. It is translated as CASSLGRAVDTQYF.

The rearrangement uses TRBV7-9 and TRBJ1-2; D not resolved. Deletions cut 4 bases from V and 4 bases from J, with 10 bases between. The germline V gene has CDR1 SEHNR and CDR2 FQNEAQ (reference sequence). The CDR3 extends over 13 amino acids. This chain's CDR3 is CASSSQTFYGYTF. CDR3 coding DNA: TGTGCCAGCAGCTCACAGACCTTCTATGGCTACACCTTC.

The chain carries TRBV6-5 and TRBJ1-2; D gene unclear. Germline V gene lookup returns CDR1 MNHEY and CDR2 SVGAGI. V lost 0 bases to trimming and J lost 2 bases, with 7 bases between them. The CDR3 has 14 amino acids. CDR3 nucleotides: TGTGCCAGCAGTTACTCGGACTGGAACTATGGCTACACCTTC. The encoded protein is CASSYSDWNYGYTF.

The CDR3 DNA follows: TGCGCCAGCAGCCCGGGGGACGGCTACACCTTC. Protein product: CASSPGDGYTF. The genes are TRBV5-1 and TRBJ1-2; TRBD1 might be the D (5 bases). Per the germline V gene, CDR1 is SGHRS and CDR2 is YFSETQ. This CDR3 contains 11 residues. The V end lost 4 bases, the J end lost 8 bases, and 9 bases lay between the germline ends.

V usage is TRBV7-9 and J usage is TRBJ1-4; D not resolved. CDR3 length: 14 residues. Trimming left V 2 bases short and J 5 bases short, with 9 bases between. Looked up from germline, CDR1 is SEHNR and CDR2 is FQNEAQ (reference sequence). CDR3 nucleotides: TGTGCCAGCAGCTTACGGCAGCCAAATGAAAAACTGTTTTTT. It encodes CASSLRQPNEKLFF.

The J gene is TRBJ1-2, the V gene TRBV30, with D unclear. The germline V gene encodes CDR1 GTSNPN and CDR2 SVGIG (reference sequence). This CDR3 spans 13 amino acids. The V and J ends lost 0 bases and 0 bases respectively, with 5 bases between them. The CDR3 DNA sequence: TGTGCCTGGAGTGTAGAAGCTAACTATGGCTACACCTTC. It yields the protein CAWSVEANYGYTF.

The genes are TRBV6-6 and TRBJ1-2; no clear D gene. Germline-derived CDR1 and CDR2 are MNHNY and SVGAGI (reference sequence). V was pared by 2 bases and J by 4 bases, with 17 bases between. The CDR3 length is 16 residues. This chain's CDR3 is CASSYQVGSKSYGYTF. The CDR3 DNA reads TGTGCCAGCAGTTACCAGGTTGGATCGAAAAGCTATGGCTACACCTTC.

The chain joins TRBV10-3 to TRBJ2-3, with D perhaps TRBD2 (6 bases). The CDR3 is 13 amino acids. CDR1 is ENHRY, CDR2 SYGVKD, per germline. The V end lost 6 bases, the J end lost 4 bases, and 11 bases lay between the germline ends. CDR3 nucleotide sequence: TGTGCCATCAGGGGCGGGGCGGCAGATACGCAGTATTTT. This encodes CAIRGGAADTQYF.

The chain joins TRBV6-5 to TRBJ1-2, with 7 bases matching TRBD1. V trimming: 2 bases; J trimming: 6 bases; junction bases outside the gene matches: 12. In germline, CDR1 is MNHEY, CDR2 SVGAGI. The CDR3 loop spans 16 amino acids. CDR3 in DNA: TGTGCCAGCAGTTACAGGACCGGGACAGCCTCGGATGGCTACACCTTC. Amino acid sequence: CASSYRTGTASDGYTF.

This clone was recorded a few times. The chain uses TRBV7-9 and TRBJ1-1, with 12 bases lining up with TRBD1. V lost 3 bases to trimming and J lost 7 bases; unmatched junction nucleotides: 3. The CDR3 totals 14 residues. CDR1 SEHNR and CDR2 FQNEAQ come from the germline V gene (reference sequence). This CDR3 reads CASSFGTGGGEAFF. DNA for the CDR3: TGTGCCAGCAGCTTCGGGACAGGGGGCGGTGAAGCTTTCTTT.

This clone was seen only a few times. This chain uses TRBV9 with TRBJ1-2; no firm D call. Germline values: CDR1 SGDLS, CDR2 YYNGEE. The length of the CDR3 is 14 residues. V gave up 6 bases and J gave up 3 bases, with 15 bases separating them. The CDR3 DNA reads as TGTGCCAGCACCCGGAGGAGGGTCGACTATGGCTACACCTTC. Amino acid sequence: CASTRRRVDYGYTF.

This chain links TRBV19 with TRBJ1-3; no definite D call. The CDR3 has 13 amino acids. CDR1 is LNHDA, CDR2 SQIVND, per germline (reference sequence). V dropped 6 bases and J dropped 4 bases, with 10 bases sitting between them. The CDR3 loop reads CASSYSSGNTIYF. The CDR3 DNA is TGTGCCAGTAGCTATTCGAGCGGAAACACCATATATTTT.

This chain joins TRBV4-3 and TRBJ1-2; D might be TRBD1 (5 bases). Trimming pared 1 base from V and 5 bases from J, leaving 14 bases between. The germline V gene encodes CDR1 LGHNA and CDR2 YSLEER. The CDR3 has 15 amino acids. The CDR3 is CASSQGPGTAYGYTF. The CDR3 DNA reads as TGCGCCAGCAGCCAAGGTCCCGGGACGGCATATGGCTACACCTTC.

The V call is TRBV6-5, the J call TRBJ1-4; 9 bases fit TRBD1. CDR1 MNHEY and CDR2 SVGAGI come from the germline V gene. The CDR3 runs to 14 residues. The trim removed 6 bases at V and 7 bases at J, leaving 6 bases unmatched. The CDR3 nucleotides read TGTGCCAGCAGGCTGGGACAGGGCTTTGAAAAACTGTTTTTT. This codes for CASRLGQGFEKLFF.

The genes are TRBV19 and TRBJ2-5, with D uncertain. The germline gives CDR1 LNHDA, CDR2 SQIVND (reference sequence). V lost 3 bases and J 1 base, leaving 6 bases between the germline ends. The CDR3 length is 13 residues. The CDR3 loop is CASSIVAQETQYF. In nucleotides, the CDR3 is TGTGCCAGTAGTATTGTAGCCCAAGAGACCCAGTACTTC.

A word on this clone: Germline and junction disagree at one end, which may indicate a read error. The CDR3 protein is CASRLVTGRSVETQYF. DNA of the CDR3: TGCGCCAGCAGATTGGTGACAGGGAGATCGGTGGAGACCCAGTACTTC. The chain links TRBV5-1 to TRBJ2-5, with 7 positions matching TRBD1. CDR1 and CDR2 from the germline V gene are SGHRS and YFSETQ. CDR3 length: 16 amino acids.

The V and J genes are TRBV6-5 and TRBJ1-1; 7 nucleotides align to TRBD1. V dropped 4 bases and J dropped 6; count of bases not matched to a gene: 5. The CDR3 has 13 amino acids. Germline V lookup: CDR1 MNHEY, CDR2 SVGAGI. DNA for the CDR3: TGTGCCAGCAGTTCCCCCGGGACAGCTGAAGCTTTCTTT. Its protein is CASSSPGTAEAFF.

This clone was seen only once. This chain connects TRBV6-1 to TRBJ2-7; perhaps TRBD1 as D (6 bases). This CDR3 spans 17 amino acids. The germline V gene has CDR1 MNHNS and CDR2 SASEGT. The V and J ends lost 4 bases and 5 bases respectively, with 24 bases between them. The CDR3 here is CASSALANRQAADEQYF. The CDR3 DNA reads TGTGCCAGCAGTGCGCTAGCTAACCGACAGGCTGCGGACGAGCAGTACTTC.